Each of the 7 T cell receptor beta chains below was sequenced from the same sample in a study of blood T cell repertoires in COVID-19. Measured with immunoSEQ multiplex PCR; TCRdb has only the in-frame clones, and not every one. The sample has about 220,000 clones, approximately 77% seen once. The source material was peripheral blood. The receptors come from an elderly woman with acute or convalescent COVID-19.

The rearrangement links TRBV28 to TRBJ1-2; 10 positions agree with TRBD1. The junction had 7 bases not matched to a gene; V was cut back by 6 bases and J by 6 bases. Germline CDR1 is MDHEN and CDR2 is SYDVKM. CDR3 length equals 14 residues. The CDR3, as DNA: TGTGCCAGCAGCAGATCCGGGACAGGGGATGGCTACACCTTC. Translating it yields CASSRSGTGDGYTF.

This clone was detected once. The V call is TRBV19, the J call TRBJ2-2; 8 bases agree with TRBD2. The CDR3 has 15 residues. The germline gives CDR1 LNHDA, CDR2 SQIVND (reference sequence). V lost 7 bases to trimming and J lost 4 bases; unmatched junction nucleotides: 8. For the CDR3, the DNA is TGTGCCAGTACCTCCGGGGGGGCGGGCACCGGGGAGCTGTTTTTT. This gives the protein CASTSGGAGTGELFF. The entire variable domain, with the rest obtained from reference TRBV19 and TRBJ2-2, is as follows: DGGITQSPKYLFRKEGQNVTLSCEQNLNHDAMYWYRQDPGQGLRLIYYSQIVNDFQKGDIAEGYSVSREKKESFPLTVTSAQKNPTAFYLCASTSGGAGTGELFFGEGSRLTVL.

The chain employs TRBV6-2 or TRBV6-3 and TRBJ1-1, with D possibly matching TRBD1 (5 bases). The CDR3 is 15 amino acids. CDR1 is MNHEY and CDR2 is SVGEGT in the germline V gene. The V end lost 5 bases, the J end lost 5 bases, and 18 bases lay between the germline ends. CDR3 in DNA: TGTGCCAGCAGTCTGGACGGGGGTCAGGGTACTGAAGCTTTCTTT. Translation: CASSLDGGQGTEAFF.

The rearrangement joins TRBV7-9 to TRBJ2-5; 7 bases fit TRBD2. The CDR3 spans 16 residues. The germline CDR1 and CDR2 sequences are SEHNR and FQNEAQ (reference sequence). The J segment lost 7 bases and the V segment lost 5 bases, leaving 16 bases of the junction unmatched. The CDR3 DNA reads as TGTGCCAGCAGCCCCCCTCCGCGAGCGGGGTACGGGACCCAGTACTTC. It codes for CASSPPPRAGYGTQYF. The entire variable domain, with the rest obtained from reference TRBV7-9 and TRBJ2-5, is as follows: DTGVSQNPRHKITKRGQNVTFRCDPISEHNRLYWYRQTLGQGPEFLTYFQNEAQLEKSRLLSDRFSAERPKGSFSTLEIQRTEQGDSAMYLCASSPPPRAGYGTQYFGPGTRLLVL.

This chain joins TRBV7-8 and TRBJ1-2; the D gene is possibly TRBD1 (6 bases). V shed 5 bases and J shed 4 bases, with 20 bases lying between them. The length of the CDR3 is 16 residues. Per the germline V gene, CDR1 is SGHVS and CDR2 is FQNEAQ. The CDR3 DNA sequence: TGTGCCAGCAGCCCGACCCCCGGGACAAATTTCTATGGCTACACCTTC. Translation: CASSPTPGTNFYGYTF.

The chain is built from TRBV6-5 and TRBJ2-5, with 7 bases fitting TRBD1. The CDR3 is 14 residues long. J gave up 7 bases and V 7 bases, and 12 bases lay outside the gene matches. Germline V gene data show CDR1 as MNHEY and CDR2 as SVGAGI. Here the CDR3 reads CASTRQGGTGTQYF. As DNA, the CDR3 is TGTGCCAGCACCAGACAAGGGGGCACTGGGACCCAGTACTTC.

The rearrangement joins TRBV6-4 to TRBJ1-1; D might be TRBD1 (6 bases). Germline-derived CDR1 and CDR2 are MRHNA and SNTAGT. V was pared by 6 bases and J by 3 bases, with 11 bases between. CDR3 length equals 13 residues. The CDR3 loop reads CASSANRDTEAFF. In nucleotides, the CDR3 is TGTGCCAGCAGCGCTAACAGGGACACTGAAGCTTTCTTT.